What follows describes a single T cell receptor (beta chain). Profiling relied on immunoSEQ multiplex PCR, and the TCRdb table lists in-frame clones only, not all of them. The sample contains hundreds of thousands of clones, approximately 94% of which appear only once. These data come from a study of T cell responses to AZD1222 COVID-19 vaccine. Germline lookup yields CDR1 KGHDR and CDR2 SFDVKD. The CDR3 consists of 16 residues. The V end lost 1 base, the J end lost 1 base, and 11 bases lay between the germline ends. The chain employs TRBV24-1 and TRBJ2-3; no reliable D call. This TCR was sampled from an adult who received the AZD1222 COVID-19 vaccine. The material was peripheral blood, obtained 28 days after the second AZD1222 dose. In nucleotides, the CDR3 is TGTGCCACCAGTGATTTAGGTCAGATGGGCACAGATACGCAGTATTTT. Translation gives CATSDLGQMGTDTQYF.